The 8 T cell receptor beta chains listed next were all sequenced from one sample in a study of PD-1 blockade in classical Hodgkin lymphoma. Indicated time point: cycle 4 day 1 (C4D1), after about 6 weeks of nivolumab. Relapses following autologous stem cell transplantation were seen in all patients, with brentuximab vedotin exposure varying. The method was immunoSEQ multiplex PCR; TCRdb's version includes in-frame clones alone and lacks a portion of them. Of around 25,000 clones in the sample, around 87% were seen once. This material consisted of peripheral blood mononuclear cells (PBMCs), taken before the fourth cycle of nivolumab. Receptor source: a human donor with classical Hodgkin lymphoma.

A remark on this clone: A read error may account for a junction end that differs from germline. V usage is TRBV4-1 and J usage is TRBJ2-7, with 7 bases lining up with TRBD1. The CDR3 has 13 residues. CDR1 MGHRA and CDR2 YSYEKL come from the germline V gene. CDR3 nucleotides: TGTGCCAGCAGCTCGATCACAGGGGACGAGCAGTACTTC. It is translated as CASSSITGDEQYF.

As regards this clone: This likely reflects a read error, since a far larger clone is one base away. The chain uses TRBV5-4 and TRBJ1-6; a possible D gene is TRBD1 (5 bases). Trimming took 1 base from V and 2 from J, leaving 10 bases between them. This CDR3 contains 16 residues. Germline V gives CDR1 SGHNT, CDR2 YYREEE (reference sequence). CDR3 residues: CASSLTVGPYNSPLHF. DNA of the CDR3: TGTGCCAGCAGCTTGACGGTGGGGCCCTATAATTCACCCCTCCACTTT.

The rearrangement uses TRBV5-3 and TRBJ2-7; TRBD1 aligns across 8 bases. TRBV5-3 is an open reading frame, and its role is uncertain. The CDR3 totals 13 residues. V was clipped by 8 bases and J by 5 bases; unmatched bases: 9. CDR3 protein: CASSRDRQDEQYF. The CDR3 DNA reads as TGTGCCAGCAGCCGGGACAGGCAGGACGAGCAGTACTTC.

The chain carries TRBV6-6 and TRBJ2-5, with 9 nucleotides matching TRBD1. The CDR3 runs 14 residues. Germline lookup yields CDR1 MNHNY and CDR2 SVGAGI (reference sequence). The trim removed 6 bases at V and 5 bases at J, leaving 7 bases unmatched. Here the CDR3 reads CASRTGQGIETQYF. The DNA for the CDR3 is TGTGCCAGCAGAACGGGACAGGGTATTGAGACCCAGTACTTC.

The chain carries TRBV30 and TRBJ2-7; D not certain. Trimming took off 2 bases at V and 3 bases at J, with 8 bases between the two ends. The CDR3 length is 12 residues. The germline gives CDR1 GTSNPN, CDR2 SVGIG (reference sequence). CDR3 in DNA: TGTGCCTGGAGTCGGGCCCGCTACGAGCAGTACTTC. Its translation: CAWSRARYEQYF.

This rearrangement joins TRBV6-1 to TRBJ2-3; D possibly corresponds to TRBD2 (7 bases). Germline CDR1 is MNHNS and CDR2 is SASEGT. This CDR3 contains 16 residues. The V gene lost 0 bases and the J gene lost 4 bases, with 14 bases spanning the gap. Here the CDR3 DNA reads TGTGCCAGCAGTGAAGCGGGAGGGGGGTCATCAGATACGCAGTATTTT. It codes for CASSEAGGGSSDTQYF.

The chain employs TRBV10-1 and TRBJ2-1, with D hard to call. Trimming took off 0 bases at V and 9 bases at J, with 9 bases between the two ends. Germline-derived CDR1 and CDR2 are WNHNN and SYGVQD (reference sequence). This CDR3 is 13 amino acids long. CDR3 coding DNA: TGCGCCAGCAGTGAGTCGATGGAGAGTGAGCAGTTCTTC. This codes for CASSESMESEQFF.

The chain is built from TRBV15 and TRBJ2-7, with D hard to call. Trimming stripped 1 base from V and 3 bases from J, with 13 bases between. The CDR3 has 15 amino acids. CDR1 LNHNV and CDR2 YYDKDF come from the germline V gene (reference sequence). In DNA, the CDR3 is TGTGCCACCAGCAGAGGTGGCGGAGAAAGCTACGAGCAGTACTTC. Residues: CATSRGGGESYEQYF.